Detailed here is one T cell receptor (beta chain). What it binds is not known. These data belong to a study of cytomegalovirus exposure and HLA in healthy donors. PCR employed 60 Vbeta and 13 Jbeta primers. Clones were sequenced by immunoSEQ multiplex PCR, and TCRdb holds only the in-frame ones, with some missing. The table shows roughly 150,000 clones, with around 73% occurring only once. Looked up from germline, CDR1 is SGDLS and CDR2 is YYNGEE. The CDR3 contains 14 residues. V lost 2 bases, J lost 5 bases, and 4 bases stayed unmatched. Each donor was healthy, and each was a bone marrow donor. Findings and limits, study-wide: In a later analysis, an Asian-associated ancestry cluster reportedly showed fewer N-insertions than the roughly 650-donor mean. Some V segments, including TRBV6-2 and TRBV6-3, were excluded as indistinguishable.

The rearrangement uses TRBV9 and TRBJ2-1, with 7 positions matching TRBD2. This TCR derives from a male donor in good health and CMV-seronegative. Sequences were obtained from PBMCs. The CDR3 DNA is TGTGCCAGCAGCGTGGCTAGCGGTGACAATGAGCAGTTCTTC. It encodes CASSVASGDNEQFF.